The next 8 T cell receptor beta chains were all read from a single sample in a study of shared clonotypes between healthy human individuals. Clones were read by immunoSEQ multiplex PCR, and TCRdb kept only the in-frame ones, dropping some. This sample has approximately 2.5 million clones, with more than 90% found just once. What was sequenced was naive CD4+ T cells sorted from blood. Noted subset: CD45RA+ positively selected. These receptors were collected from a man younger than 35 in good health.

The V and J genes are TRBV10-1 and TRBJ2-5; D remains unclear. The CDR3 runs to 13 residues. Trimming took 5 bases from V and 4 from J, leaving 11 bases between them. Germline V gene data show CDR1 as WNHNN and CDR2 as SYGVQD (reference sequence). The CDR3 here is CASSIGWGETQYF. CDR3 coding DNA: TGCGCCAGCAGTATTGGATGGGGAGAGACCCAGTACTTC.

This clone is a singleton in its sample. The rearrangement joins TRBV7-9 to TRBJ1-2; TRBD1 matches at 7 bases. V lost 4 bases, J lost 3 bases, and 11 bases stayed unmatched. The CDR3 contains 16 residues. Per germline, CDR1 SEHNR and CDR2 FQNEAQ (reference sequence). CDR3 sequence reads: CASSSPSPGTDYGYTF. In DNA form, the CDR3 reads TGTGCCAGCAGCTCCCCCTCTCCTGGGACAGACTATGGCTACACCTTC. The complete variable domain, with remaining parts taken from reference TRBV7-9 and TRBJ1-2, reads DTGVSQNPRHKITKRGQNVTFRCDPISEHNRLYWYRQTLGQGPEFLTYFQNEAQLEKSRLLSDRFSAERPKGSFSTLEIQRTEQGDSAMYLCASSSPSPGTDYGYTFGSGTRLTVV.

This clone appeared once. The chain uses TRBV19 and TRBJ2-4; tentative D call: TRBD1 (5 bases). Germline V gene sequence: CDR1 LNHDA, CDR2 SQIVND (reference sequence). Trimming left V 10 bases short and J 0 bases short, with 16 bases between. The CDR3 runs to 15 residues. For the CDR3, the DNA is TGTGCCACTCAAGGGGTGGGTCTAGCCAAAAACATTCAGTACTTC. Translating it yields CATQGVGLAKNIQYF.

This chain connects TRBV6-5 to TRBJ2-2, with D maybe TRBD1 (6 bases). Germline lookup yields CDR1 MNHEY and CDR2 SVGAGI. CDR3 length: 15 amino acids. Trimming took off 5 bases at V and 4 bases at J, with 14 bases between the two ends. The CDR3 coding sequence is TGTGCCAGCAGTCAGGAACAGGGCTCCACCGGGGAGCTGTTTTTT. Translation gives CASSQEQGSTGELFF.

J is TRBJ1-6 and V is TRBV4-3; D uncertain. This CDR3 spans 13 amino acids. With 2 bases removed from V and 10 bases from J, the gap between germline ends came to 9 bases. Germline CDR1 and CDR2: LGHNA and YSLEER. CDR3 sequence (DNA): TGCGCCAGCAGCCAACTTAAGGACTCACCCCTCCACTTT. Protein sequence: CASSQLKDSPLHF.

The genes are TRBV6-5 and TRBJ2-1, with D tentatively TRBD1 or TRBD2 (5 bases each). The CDR3 is made up of 14 amino acids. Germline assignment: CDR1 MNHEY and CDR2 SVGAGI. Trimming cost V 5 bases and J 6 bases, with 14 bases left between them. The CDR3: CASSLLGGPNEQFF. The CDR3 DNA sequence: TGTGCCAGCAGTCTCCTTGGGGGACCCAATGAGCAGTTCTTC.

The rearrangement uses TRBV15 and TRBJ1-6; possibly TRBD1 for D (5 bases). This CDR3 is 16 amino acids long. Germline CDR1 is LNHNV and CDR2 is YYDKDF (reference sequence). V lost 6 bases to trimming and J lost 9 bases, with 21 bases between them. CDR3 nucleotides: TGTGCCACCAGATCCCAATCGGGGGGTGATAGTTCACCCCTCCACTTT. This codes for CATRSQSGGDSSPLHF.

The V gene is TRBV4-1, the J gene TRBJ1-1; a weak D match, TRBD1 (6 bases). Germline V gene lookup returns CDR1 MGHRA and CDR2 YSYEKL. V was pared by 2 bases and J by 0 bases, with 22 bases between. The CDR3 length is 19 residues. The CDR3 DNA follows: TGCGCCAGCAGCCAAAGGTCAAAATTGGGCAGGGGCTTGAACACTGAAGCTTTCTTT. Its translation: CASSQRSKLGRGLNTEAFF.